Reported below is one TCR beta chain. What it binds is not known. This sample is part of a study of CD8+ T cells in alopecia areata. Sequencing templates came from extracted RNA that was reverse transcribed into cDNA. Assay: immunoSEQ multiplex PCR; the TCRdb copy retains only in-frame clones and omits some. The table lists 200,000 to 250,000 clones, under 60% of them singletons, with approximately 1.4% in the top ten. Specified treatment: oral pan-JAK inhibitor, 5-10 mg twice daily. Overall study results and limits: Scalp and blood samples kept many expanded lesional clones throughout tofacitinib.

This clonotype originated in a human donor with alopecia areata. The source material was CD4+ T cells sorted from blood, sampled at week 4, from a patient treated with tofacitinib.

The CDR3, as DNA: TGTGCCAGCAGTGATTGGGAAAAACTGTTTTTT. Translating it yields CASSDWEKLFF. This chain links TRBV2 with TRBJ1-4; D not certain. CDR3 size: 11 residues. Germline loops: CDR1 SNHLY, CDR2 FYNNEI. Between the trimmed V and J ends, which lost 3 bases and 8 bases, there was a span of 4 bases. The whole variable domain, filled in from reference TRBV2 and TRBJ1-4, reads EPEVTQTPSHQVTQMGQEVILRCVPISNHLYFYWYRQILGQKVEFLVSFYNNEISEKSEIFDDQFSVERPDGSNFTLKIRSTKLEDSAMYFCASSDWEKLFFGSGTQLSVL.